The rows below give T cell receptor beta chains drawn from one sample of a study of technical replicates of blood from several donors. The data were produced by immunoSEQ multiplex PCR, yet TCRdb's version contains in-frame clones alone and is incomplete. The table shows roughly 72,000 clones, with roughly 96% occurring only once. Sequenced input: T cells isolated from PBMCs. Receptors were obtained from a human donor in good health. The CDR3 runs from the conserved cysteine through the conserved F or W.

TRBJ1-5,TRBV19,CASSIATGAESAQHF
TRBJ2-3,TRBV9,CASSVEPGLTDTQYF
TRBJ1-3,TRBV29-1,CSVEGEGNTIYF
TRBJ2-5,TRBV7-8,CASSPGTKETQYF
TRBJ1-3,TRBV4-3,CASSQENLVGNTIYF
TRBJ1-5,TRBV28,CASSLPGHTIMNQPQHF
TRBJ1-2,TRBV5-8,CASSFIGVRGYGYTF
TRBJ2-1,TRBV5-4,CASSLRGLRSYNEQFF
TRBJ1-5,TRBV2,CASGNPGAQPQHF
TRBJ1-5,TRBV7-2,CASSQITGSNQPQHF
TRBJ2-3,TRBV13,CASSRSDRIPDTQYF
TRBJ2-3,TRBV7-9,CASSFLGRAGTRGQYF
TRBJ1-1,TRBV4-2,CASNYGGGNTEAFF
TRBJ1-5,TRBV6-6,CASRKPDSLNQPQHF
TRBJ2-3,TRBV27,CASSPGVFGTSTDTQYF
TRBJ1-2,TRBV28,CASGVKGGGYGYTF
TRBJ1-3,TRBV7-9,CASSIWTGRGNTIYF
TRBJ1-2,TRBV10-2,CASSDIGGGYTF
TRBJ2-5,TRBV7-9,CASSLQGETQYF
TRBJ1-4,TRBV9,CASSLAGQNEKLFF
TRBJ2-7,TRBV14,CASSLGRDRNYEQYF
TRBJ2-2,TRBV11-3,CASSFLSKGGTGELFF
TRBJ2-1,TRBV29-1,CSVWGLDNEQFF
TRBJ2-7,TRBV7-9,CASSPRQGSYEQYF
TRBJ1-1,TRBV9,CASSETGWGTEAFF
TRBJ1-2,TRBV13,CASSSGTGNYGYTF
TRBJ2-7,TRBV19,CASSVRDRHPYEQYF
TRBJ2-2,TRBV28,CASSLALAANTGELFF
TRBJ1-1,TRBV18,CASSRGTETSEAFF
TRBJ2-7,TRBV5-6,CASSLGGQGTPYEQYF